This T cell receptor (beta chain) derives from a study of early T cells in non-severe SARS-CoV-2 infection. Study-wide context: RNA in bulk from unsorted whole blood was sequenced, and chains were unpaired. Findings and limits, study-wide: VDJdb matching favored anti-spike CD8 responses, missing private and CD4 specificities.

About this clonotype: Its antigen remains unknown.

Trimming cost V 5 bases and J 0 bases; bases outside gene matches: 0. Germline V gene sequence: CDR1 GTSNPN, CDR2 SVGIG (reference sequence). CDR3 length: 12 residues. Unique molecular identifier tags were affixed to discrete cDNA molecules. TCRdb reprocessed the 5' RACE reads via MiXCR and lists one record per CDR3 protein. The sample has about 98,000 distinct CDR3 sequences, approximately 15% seen once; the top ten hold 6% to 7.5%. The chain recombines TRBV30 with TRBJ1-1; 7 bases align to TRBD1. Sequencing was performed on whole blood. This receptor was taken from an adult who was a healthcare worker with PCR-confirmed SARS-CoV-2 infection or an uninfected control (not recorded which). CDR3 in DNA: TGTGCCTGGGACAGGGTGAACACTGAAGCTTTCTTT. Encoded protein: CAWDRVNTEAFF.